This note documents a single T cell receptor beta chain sequence. The data stem from a study of blood T cell repertoires in COVID-19. Study context: COVID-19 samples from acute and convalescent phases originated in the United States, Italy and Spain. The cDNA or gDNA used as material had been derived from T cells, B-cell-depleted T cells, or PBMCs.

Methods used by the authors: Nucleated cell number was recorded as an estimate derived from reference gene primer amplification. TCRdb's table, derived via immunoSEQ multiplex PCR, lists solely in-frame clones and lacks some. V, J and clone size were drawn from that table, and D and trimming were deduced from the DNA. The table lists approximately 200,000 clones, 80% to 90% of them singletons. CDR1 is SGHNT, CDR2 YYREEE, per germline (reference sequence). Trimming cost V 4 bases and J 4 bases; bases outside gene matches: 9. The CDR3 consists of 15 residues. V gene TRBV5-4 combines with J gene TRBJ2-7, with 9 bases aligning to TRBD1. The specimen was peripheral blood. This TCR derives from a man aged 55 to 69 with acute or convalescent COVID-19. Written as DNA, the CDR3 is TGTGCCAGCAGCCTACAGGGGGCGAGGGCTTACGAGCAGTACTTC. It encodes CASSLQGARAYEQYF.